This T cell receptor beta chain was sequenced for a study of beta chain features in type 1 diabetes. This clone came up a few times. Antigen: not known. Blood was drawn once from each donor into heparinised tubes. The draws averaged about 0.11 L. Study conclusions and caveats: Shortening of TCRB CDR3s, moderate but significant, appeared in all four CD4+ subsets of Type 1 diabetes patients. Equally in patients and controls, PCR might preferentially amplify shorter templates. Sequencing used cDNA, and cells with high TCR expression could therefore be over-represented.

The CDR3 runs to 16 residues. CDR1 and CDR2 (germline): MGHRA, YSYEKL. J lost 5 bases, V lost 5 bases, and 13 bases had no gene match. Expressed TCRB transcripts got sequenced, as all isolated RNA was reverse transcribed. Clones were read by immunoSEQ multiplex PCR, and TCRdb kept only the in-frame ones, dropping some. The sample comprises 500,000 to 850,000 clones, roughly an eighth of which are singletons, and around 0.04% rests with the top ten. The sequenced sample consisted of naive CD4+ T cells from blood. This receptor was identified in a man aged 18-30 years with type 1 diabetes. The rearrangement links TRBV4-1 to TRBJ2-5; 8 nucleotides line up with TRBD2. Here the CDR3 DNA reads TGCGCCAGCAGCTTCACTAGCGGAAGTCGCGTGGAGACCCAGTACTTC. Translating it yields CASSFTSGSRVETQYF.